This T cell receptor beta chain was sequenced for a study of OX40 agonist ivuxolimab in advanced cancers. Study at large: At 0.01 to 10 mg/kg, ivuxolimab was administered intravenously to patients every 2 weeks.

The germline gives CDR1 SNHLY, CDR2 FYNNEI. Trimming pared 5 bases from V and 7 bases from J, leaving 6 bases between. The CDR3 consists of 11 residues. The data were produced by immunoSEQ multiplex PCR, yet TCRdb's version contains in-frame clones alone and is incomplete. This sample has 77,000 or so clones, with 85% to 95% found just once. The sampling schedule covered blood at baseline, cycle 4 day 1, and cycle 7 day 1. The input for sequencing was CD4+ or CD8+ T cells sorted from blood, taken in a trial of the OX40 agonist ivuxolimab. The sequence derives from an adult with an advanced solid tumor such as melanoma, head and neck, liver or kidney cancer. The chain employs TRBV2 and TRBJ2-1; D not resolved. This CDR3 reads CASSYGNEQFF. DNA of the CDR3: TGTGCCAGCAGTTACGGGAATGAGCAGTTCTTC.